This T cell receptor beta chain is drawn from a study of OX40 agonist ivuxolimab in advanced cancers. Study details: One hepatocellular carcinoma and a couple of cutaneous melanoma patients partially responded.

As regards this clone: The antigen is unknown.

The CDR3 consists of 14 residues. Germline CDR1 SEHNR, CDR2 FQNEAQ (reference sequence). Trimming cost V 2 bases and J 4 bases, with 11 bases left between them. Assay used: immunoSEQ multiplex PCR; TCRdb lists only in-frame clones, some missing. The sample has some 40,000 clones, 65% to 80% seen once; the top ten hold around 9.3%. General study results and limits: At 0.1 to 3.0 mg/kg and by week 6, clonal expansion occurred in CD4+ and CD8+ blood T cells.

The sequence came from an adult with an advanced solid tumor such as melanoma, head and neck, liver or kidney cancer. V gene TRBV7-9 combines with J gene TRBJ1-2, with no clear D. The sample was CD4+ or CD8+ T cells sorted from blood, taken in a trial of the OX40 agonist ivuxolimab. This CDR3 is CASSLNPGIYGYTF. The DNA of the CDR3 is TGTGCCAGCAGCTTAAACCCGGGAATCTATGGCTACACCTTC.